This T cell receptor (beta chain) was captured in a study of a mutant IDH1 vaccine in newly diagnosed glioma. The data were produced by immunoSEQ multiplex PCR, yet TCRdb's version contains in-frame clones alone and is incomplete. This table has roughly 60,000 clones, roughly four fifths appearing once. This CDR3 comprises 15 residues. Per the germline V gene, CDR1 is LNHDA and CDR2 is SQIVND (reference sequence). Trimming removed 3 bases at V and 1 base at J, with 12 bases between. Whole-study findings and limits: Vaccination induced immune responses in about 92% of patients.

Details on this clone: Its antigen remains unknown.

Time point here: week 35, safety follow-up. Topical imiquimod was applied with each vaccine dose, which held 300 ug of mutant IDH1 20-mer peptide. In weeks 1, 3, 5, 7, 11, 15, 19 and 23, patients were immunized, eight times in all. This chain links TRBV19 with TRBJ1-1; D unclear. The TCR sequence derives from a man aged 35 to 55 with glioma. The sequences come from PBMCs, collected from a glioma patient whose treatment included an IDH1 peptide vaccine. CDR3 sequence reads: CASSMSPVANTEAFF. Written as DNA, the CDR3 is TGTGCCAGTAGTATGAGTCCCGTAGCGAACACTGAAGCTTTCTTT.